The 9 T cell receptor beta chains reported below all come from one sample, sequenced in a study of T cells in Graves' hyperthyroidism and ophthalmopathy (dated by TCRdb to the late 2010s). The library was generated by multiplex PCR. The instrument was an Illumina HiSeq 2000. TCR beta CDR3 regions were amplified from RNA transcripts. The TCR CDR3 was subjected to a first round of RT-PCR using the HTBI primer set and the Qiagen OneStep RT-PCR kit. The public reads were reprocessed in TCRdb via fastp at Q25 and MiXCR, keeping in-frame beta chains. Under each unique CDR3 protein, matching rows form one entry showing the most common genes and DNA. The table for this sample lists fewer than 350,000 distinct CDR3 sequences; about a sixth of them were counted only once. The ten largest make up less than 20% of the sample. Sequences were obtained from blood. Receptors were obtained from a middle-aged woman with Graves' ophthalmopathy.

There are many counts of this clonotype. The chain employs TRBV28 and TRBJ1-6; D gene ambiguous. This CDR3 is 14 amino acids long. From germline, CDR1 is MDHEN and CDR2 SYDVKM. V was clipped by 3 bases and J by 0 bases, with 3 bases between them. CDR3 DNA sequence: TGTGCCAGCAGTTTCTTCTCCTATAATTCACCCCTCCACTTT. Translated: CASSFFSYNSPLHF.

At least ten counts were recorded for this clonotype. This chain links TRBV20-1 with TRBJ1-3, with unresolved D. Looked up from germline, CDR1 is DFQATT and CDR2 is SNEGSKA (reference sequence). The V and J ends lost 3 bases and 4 bases respectively, with 10 bases between them. The CDR3 extends over 13 amino acids. CDR3 loop: CSASQPGGNTIYF. CDR3 nucleotide sequence: TGCAGTGCTAGCCAACCTGGGGGAAACACCATATATTTT.

At least ten counts were recorded for this clonotype. For the CDR3, the DNA is TGCAGTGCTAGAGATCAGAGACACCCAAGCTCCTACGAGCAGTACTTC. Its protein is CSARDQRHPSSYEQYF. This chain connects TRBV20-1 to TRBJ2-7, with D hard to call. Per the germline V gene, CDR1 is DFQATT and CDR2 is SNEGSKA (reference sequence). Between the trimmed V and J ends, which lost 0 bases and 0 bases, there was a span of 15 bases. The length of the CDR3 is 16 residues.

The chain employs TRBV20-1 and TRBJ2-5; D possibly uses TRBD1 or TRBD2 (5 bases each). The CDR3 is made up of 13 amino acids. Trimming pared 5 bases from V and 5 bases from J, leaving 15 bases between. Germline V CDR1 and CDR2: DFQATT, SNEGSKA (reference sequence). CDR3 amino acids: CSAPSDGTETQYF. The CDR3 bases are TGCAGTGCTCCTTCTGACGGGACGGAGACCCAGTACTTC.

This clonotype has at least ten counts. The chain links TRBV19 to TRBJ1-1; D remains unclear. Germline assignment: CDR1 LNHDA and CDR2 SQIVND (reference sequence). This CDR3 comprises 15 residues. V was cut by 6 bases and J by 0 bases, with 14 bases left in between. CDR3 coding DNA: TGTGCCAGTAGCCACACACAGAGAATGAACACTGAAGCTTTCTTT. This encodes CASSHTQRMNTEAFF.

The rearrangement joins TRBV6-1 to TRBJ2-2; 9 bases align to TRBD2. The CDR3 contains 13 residues. Germline trimming cut 8 bases from V and 6 bases from J; bases unmatched to any gene: 4. Germline loops: CDR1 MNHNS, CDR2 SASEGT. The CDR3 protein is CASHPSGAGELFF. The CDR3 DNA reads TGTGCCAGCCACCCTAGCGGGGCCGGGGAGCTGTTTTTT.

In its sample, this clonotype was seen many times. As DNA, the CDR3 is TGCAGTGCTAGAGCCGAAACGAACTATGGCTACACCTTC. Amino acid sequence: CSARAETNYGYTF. The rearrangement joins TRBV20-1 to TRBJ1-2; no reliable D call. The CDR3 consists of 13 residues. The germline V and J ends were trimmed by 1 base and 2 bases, with 8 bases remaining between them. The germline V gene encodes CDR1 DFQATT and CDR2 SNEGSKA (reference sequence).

The J gene is TRBJ2-5, the V gene TRBV15; D is unresolved. V dropped 0 bases and J dropped 0 bases, with 8 bases sitting between them. The CDR3 covers 15 residues. Germline V gene sequence: CDR1 LNHNV, CDR2 YYDKDF (reference sequence). The CDR3 region has the DNA TGTGCCACCAGCAGAGATCCCGGGTACCAAGAGACCCAGTACTTC. This gives the protein CATSRDPGYQETQYF.

This clonotype appeared many times. The chain has TRBV7-2 and TRBJ1-2; the D is unclear. This CDR3 contains 14 residues. Trimming pared 3 bases from V and 0 bases from J, leaving 8 bases between. From germline, CDR1 is SGHTA and CDR2 FQGNSA. The CDR3 nucleotides read TGTGCCAGCAGCTTTAAAGGATCTAACTATGGCTACACCTTC. Its protein product is CASSFKGSNYGYTF.